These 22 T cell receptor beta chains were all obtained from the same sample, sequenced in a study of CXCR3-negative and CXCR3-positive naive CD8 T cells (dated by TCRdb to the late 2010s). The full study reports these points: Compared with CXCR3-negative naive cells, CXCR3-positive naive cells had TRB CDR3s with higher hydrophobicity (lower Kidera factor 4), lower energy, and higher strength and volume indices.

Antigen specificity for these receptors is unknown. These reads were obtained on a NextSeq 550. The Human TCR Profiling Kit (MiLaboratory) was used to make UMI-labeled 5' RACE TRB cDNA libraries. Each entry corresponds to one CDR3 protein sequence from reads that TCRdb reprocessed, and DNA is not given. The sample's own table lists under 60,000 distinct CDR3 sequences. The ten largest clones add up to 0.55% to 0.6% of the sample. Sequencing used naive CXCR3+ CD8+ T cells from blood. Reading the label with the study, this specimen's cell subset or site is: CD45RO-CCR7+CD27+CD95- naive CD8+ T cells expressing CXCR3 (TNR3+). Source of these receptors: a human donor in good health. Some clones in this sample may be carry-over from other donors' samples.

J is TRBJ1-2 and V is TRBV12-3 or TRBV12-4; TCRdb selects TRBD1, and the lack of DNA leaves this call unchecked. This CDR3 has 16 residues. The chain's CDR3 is CASSLGWGGSDYGYTF.

The CDR3 loop is CASSSDRLRMGLFF. This chain joins TRBV5-5 and TRBJ1-4; checking the TCRdb D call of TRBD1 is not possible without DNA. Per the germline V gene, CDR1 is SGHKS and CDR2 is YYEKEE (reference sequence). The CDR3 is made up of 14 amino acids.

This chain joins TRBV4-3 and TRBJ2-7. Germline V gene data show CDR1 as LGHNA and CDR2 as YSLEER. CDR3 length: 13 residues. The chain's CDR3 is CASSQGVGVEQYF.

The CDR3: CASSYRTAGFGNIQYF. V usage is TRBV23-1 and J usage is TRBJ2-4; TCRdb selects TRBD1, and the lack of DNA leaves this call unchecked. TRBV23-1 is an ORF; its function is uncertain. This CDR3 comprises 16 residues.

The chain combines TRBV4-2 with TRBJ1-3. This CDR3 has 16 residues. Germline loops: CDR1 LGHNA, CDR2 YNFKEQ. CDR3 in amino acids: CASSQSYDSSGNTIYF.

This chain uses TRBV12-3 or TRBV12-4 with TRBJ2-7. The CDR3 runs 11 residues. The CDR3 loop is CASSSYSEQYF.

The CDR3 reads CASSFVDGTNEKLFF. The J gene is TRBJ1-4, the V gene TRBV7-9. CDR1 and CDR2 (germline): SEHNR, FQNEAQ (reference sequence). The CDR3 runs 15 residues.

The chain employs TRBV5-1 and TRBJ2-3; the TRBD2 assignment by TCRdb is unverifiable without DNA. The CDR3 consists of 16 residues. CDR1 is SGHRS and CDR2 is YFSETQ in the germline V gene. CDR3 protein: CASSPPVIAGTDTQYF.

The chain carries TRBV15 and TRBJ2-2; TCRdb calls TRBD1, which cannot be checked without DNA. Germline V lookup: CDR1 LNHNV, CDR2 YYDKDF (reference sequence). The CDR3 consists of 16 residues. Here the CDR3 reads CATSNWDTSNTGELFF.

CDR3: CASSLETWQEQYF. The chain is built from TRBV11-2 and TRBJ2-7. This CDR3 has 13 amino acids. CDR1 is SGHAT, CDR2 FQNNGV, per germline.

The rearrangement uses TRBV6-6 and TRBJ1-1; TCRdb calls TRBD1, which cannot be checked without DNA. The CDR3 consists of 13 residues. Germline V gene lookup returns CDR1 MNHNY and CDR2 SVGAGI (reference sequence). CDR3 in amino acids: CASRQGGSTEAFF.

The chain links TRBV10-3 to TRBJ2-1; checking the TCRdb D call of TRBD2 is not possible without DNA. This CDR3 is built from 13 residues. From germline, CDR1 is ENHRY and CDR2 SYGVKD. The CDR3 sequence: CANRDYLNNEQFF.

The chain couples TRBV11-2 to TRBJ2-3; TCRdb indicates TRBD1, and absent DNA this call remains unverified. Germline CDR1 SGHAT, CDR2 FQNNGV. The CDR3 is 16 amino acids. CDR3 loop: CASSSTRVAFTDTQYF.

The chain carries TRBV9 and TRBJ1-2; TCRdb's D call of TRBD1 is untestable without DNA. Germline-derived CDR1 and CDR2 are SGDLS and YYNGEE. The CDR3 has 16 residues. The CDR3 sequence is CASSIQGIGPGYGYTF.

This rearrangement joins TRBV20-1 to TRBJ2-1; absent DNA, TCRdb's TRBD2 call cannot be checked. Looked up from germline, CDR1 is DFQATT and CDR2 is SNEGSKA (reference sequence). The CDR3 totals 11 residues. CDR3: CSAPGLSEQFF.

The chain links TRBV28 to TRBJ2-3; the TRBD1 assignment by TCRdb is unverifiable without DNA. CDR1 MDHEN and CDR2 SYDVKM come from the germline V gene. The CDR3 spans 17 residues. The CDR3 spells CASSSAFDRSSTDTQYF.

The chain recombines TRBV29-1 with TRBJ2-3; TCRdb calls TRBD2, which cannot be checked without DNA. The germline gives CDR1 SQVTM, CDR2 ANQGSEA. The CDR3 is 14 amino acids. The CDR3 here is CSVMGLGGTDTQYF.

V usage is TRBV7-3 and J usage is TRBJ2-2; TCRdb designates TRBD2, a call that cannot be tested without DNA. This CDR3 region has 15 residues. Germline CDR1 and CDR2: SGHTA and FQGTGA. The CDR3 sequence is CASSYYGGNTGELFF.

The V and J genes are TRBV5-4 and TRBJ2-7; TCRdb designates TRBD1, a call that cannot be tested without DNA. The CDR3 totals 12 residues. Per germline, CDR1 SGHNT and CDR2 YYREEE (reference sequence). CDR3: CASSIPPGEQYF.

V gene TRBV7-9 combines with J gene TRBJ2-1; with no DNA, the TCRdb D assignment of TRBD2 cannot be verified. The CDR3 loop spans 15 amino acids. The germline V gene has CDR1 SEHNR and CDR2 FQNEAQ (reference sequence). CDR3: CASSIRDSSYNEQFF.

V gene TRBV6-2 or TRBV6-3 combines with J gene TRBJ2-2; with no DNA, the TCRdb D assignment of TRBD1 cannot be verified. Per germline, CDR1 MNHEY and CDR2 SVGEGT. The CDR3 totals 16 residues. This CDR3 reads CASSYFFAGQSWELFF.

CDR3 in amino acids: CASSSPGVSYEQYF. V is TRBV5-4 and J is TRBJ2-7; TCRdb returns TRBD1, unconfirmable since there is no DNA. This CDR3 region has 14 residues. The germline V gene has CDR1 SGHNT and CDR2 YYREEE (reference sequence).